Following are 22 T cell receptor beta chains from one sample sequenced in a study of cytomegalovirus exposure and HLA in healthy donors. The PCR ran on 60 Vbeta and 13 Jbeta primers. Generated by immunoSEQ multiplex PCR, the TCRdb table keeps only in-frame clones and is missing some. This table holds under 300,000 clones, 80% to 85% found once. The material sequenced was PBMCs. The receptors were gathered from a woman aged 60-75 years in good health and CMV-seropositive.

The genes are TRBV2 and TRBJ1-2; no firm D call. The length of the CDR3 is 14 residues. V was trimmed by 8 bases and J by 1 base, leaving 14 bases between them. Germline V gene lookup returns CDR1 SNHLY and CDR2 FYNNEI. The DNA for the CDR3 is TGTGCCAGCTCTCCCATGGGCGTTAACTATGGCTACACCTTC. Its translation is CASSPMGVNYGYTF. Complete variable domain (other parts from reference TRBV2 and TRBJ1-2): EPEVTQTPSHQVTQMGQEVILRCVPISNHLYFYWYRQILGQKVEFLVSFYNNEISEKSEIFDDQFSVERPDGSNFTLKIRSTKLEDSAMYFCASSPMGVNYGYTFGSGTRLTVV.

The sample holds a few counts of this clone. The chain uses TRBV15 and TRBJ2-5, with 7 nucleotides matching TRBD1. The CDR3 has 15 residues. J was trimmed by 5 bases and V by 4 bases; bases with no gene match: 10. CDR1 and CDR2 from the germline V gene are LNHNV and YYDKDF (reference sequence). CDR3 protein: CATSNTGAQWETQYF. CDR3 bases: TGTGCCACCAGCAATACAGGGGCTCAGTGGGAGACCCAGTACTTC.

About this clone: In the same sample, other DNA sequences code for this CDR3. The chain couples TRBV5-6 to TRBJ2-7; the match to TRBD2 covers 8 bases. Germline CDR1 reads SGHDT; CDR2 reads YYEEEE. Unmatched junction bases numbered 8, after V lost 0 bases and J lost 6 bases. The CDR3 is made up of 15 amino acids. CDR3 protein: CASSLGLREGSEQYF. CDR3 DNA: TGTGCCAGCAGCTTGGGCCTACGGGAGGGCTCCGAGCAGTACTTC.

This clone was counted a few times. This chain connects TRBV4-1 to TRBJ2-1; 16 nucleotides match TRBD2. Per germline, CDR1 MGHRA and CDR2 YSYEKL. J lost 9 bases, V lost 1 base, and 12 bases had no gene match. The length of the CDR3 is 19 residues. The CDR3 spells CASSQVGRVGTSGRGEQFF. In DNA form, the CDR3 reads TGCGCCAGCAGCCAAGTGGGTAGGGTTGGGACTAGCGGGAGGGGTGAGCAGTTCTTC.

The chain joins TRBV11-2 to TRBJ1-1; unclear D gene. The CDR3 is 16 residues long. Trimming shortened V by 1 base and J by 0 bases, and 12 bases separated the two germline ends. Germline V lookup: CDR1 SGHAT, CDR2 FQNNGV. The CDR3, as DNA: TGTGCCAGCAGCTTAGGTCAGTTCTCCATGAACACTGAAGCTTTCTTT. Amino acids: CASSLGQFSMNTEAFF.

This rearrangement joins TRBV11-2 to TRBJ2-1; the match to TRBD1 covers 9 bases. The germline gives CDR1 SGHAT, CDR2 FQNNGV. The CDR3 is made up of 17 amino acids. The J segment lost 0 bases and the V segment lost 6 bases, leaving 9 bases of the junction unmatched. The DNA for the CDR3 is TGTGCCAGCAGGACCTGGGGGACAGGGAACTCCTACAATGAGCAGTTCTTC. Residues: CASRTWGTGNSYNEQFF.

The J gene is TRBJ2-5, the V gene TRBV13; 8 nucleotides line up with TRBD1. The J call could be wrong; TRBJ2-7 is a better fit for the DNA end. Germline V CDR1 and CDR2: PRHDT, FYEKMQ (reference sequence). CDR3 length: 14 residues. Here the CDR3 reads CASSSRQGSNEQYF. CDR3 nucleotides: TGTGCCAGCAGCTCCAGACAGGGGTCCAACGAGCAGTACTTC.

This rearrangement joins TRBV5-4 to TRBJ2-7; the match to TRBD2 covers 13 bases. This CDR3 comprises 15 residues. Germline lookup yields CDR1 SGHNT and CDR2 YYREEE (reference sequence). V gave up 4 bases and J gave up 4 bases; unmatched junction bases: 5. As DNA, the CDR3 is TGTGCCAGCAGCCGCGGACTAGCGGGAGTATACGAGCAGTACTTC. Translation: CASSRGLAGVYEQYF.

This clone has more than one count but fewer than ten. The chain links TRBV10-3 to TRBJ2-3; no firm D call. Per the germline V gene, CDR1 is ENHRY and CDR2 is SYGVKD. V gave up 2 bases and J gave up 4 bases, with 16 bases separating them. There are 16 residues in the CDR3. The DNA of the CDR3 is TGTGCCATCAGTGAGAGGCAGGCCGATAACGCAGATACGCAGTATTTT. As protein: CAISERQADNADTQYF.

This CDR3 reads CAIKRLGGTGELFF. The CDR3, as DNA: TGTGCCATCAAGAGGCTGGGGGGCACCGGGGAGCTGTTTTTT. V usage is TRBV10-3 and J usage is TRBJ2-2, with D tentatively TRBD2 (6 bases). This CDR3 is built from 14 residues. Per the germline V gene, CDR1 is ENHRY and CDR2 is SYGVKD. V dropped 7 bases and J dropped 4 bases, with 13 bases sitting between them.

The chain uses TRBV21-1 and TRBJ2-7; the D segment call TRBD1 is taken from the table without a DNA check. TRBV21-1 is reported as a pseudogene. The CDR3 has 14 amino acids. The CDR3 region is CASTLEAPGGEQYF. In DNA, the CDR3 is TGTGCCAGCACCCTCGAAGCGCCAGGGGGCGAGCAGTACTTC.

This clone was counted a single time. This chain uses TRBV5-1 with TRBJ1-1; 7 bases align to TRBD1. V shed 0 bases and J 7 bases; nucleotides not matched to a gene: 6. Looked up from germline, CDR1 is SGHRS and CDR2 is YFSETQ. This CDR3 has 14 residues. This CDR3 reads CASSLGQGKYEAFF. For the CDR3, the DNA is TGCGCCAGCAGCTTGGGACAGGGAAAATATGAAGCTTTCTTT.

This sequence joins TRBV10-1 and TRBJ2-3, with D perhaps matching TRBD2 (6 bases). CDR1 WNHNN and CDR2 SYGVQD come from the germline V gene (reference sequence). The V and J ends lost 0 bases and 9 bases respectively, with 13 bases between them. The CDR3 length is 14 residues. The CDR3 region is CASSESLAMGTQYF. In DNA form, the CDR3 reads TGCGCCAGCAGTGAGTCGCTAGCGATGGGGACGCAGTATTTT.

The genes are TRBV4-1 and TRBJ2-2; TRBD2 aligns across 13 bases. The V gene end was trimmed by 1 base and the J gene end by 6 bases; junction bases not matched to a gene: 2. CDR1 and CDR2 from the germline V gene are MGHRA and YSYEKL. The CDR3 totals 16 residues. This CDR3 is CASSQAGLAGAGELFF. For the CDR3, the DNA is TGCGCCAGCAGCCAAGCCGGACTAGCGGGAGCCGGGGAGCTGTTTTTT.

V gene TRBV5-5 combines with J gene TRBJ2-3; 10 bases agree with TRBD2. The CDR3 has 12 residues. CDR1 is SGHKS, CDR2 YYEKEE, per germline (reference sequence). V dropped 4 bases and J dropped 15; count of bases not matched to a gene: 8. The CDR3: CASSPGLALGYF. The CDR3 DNA sequence: TGTGCCAGCAGCCCGGGACTAGCGTTGGGATATTTT.

The chain uses TRBV14 and TRBJ2-4; 7 bases match TRBD1. The V gene end was trimmed by 1 base and the J gene end by 5 bases; junction bases not matched to a gene: 2. Germline CDR1 and CDR2: SGHDN and FVKESK. The CDR3 runs to 14 residues. CDR3 nucleotide sequence: TGTGCCAGCAGCCAAGTCGGGACAGAAAACATTCAGTACTTC. The encoded protein is CASSQVGTENIQYF.

The chain links TRBV7-8 to TRBJ1-5; the D is unclear. V dropped 0 bases and J dropped 5 bases, with 8 bases sitting between them. In germline, CDR1 is SGHVS, CDR2 FQNEAQ. This CDR3 contains 14 residues. Written as DNA, the CDR3 is TGTGCCAGCAGCTTAGCACCGGGTTATCAGCCCCAGCATTTT. This codes for CASSLAPGYQPQHF.

The chain combines TRBV2 with TRBJ1-5; 8 bases agree with TRBD1. Germline CDR1 reads SNHLY; CDR2 reads FYNNEI. V was clipped by 4 bases and J by 6 bases; unmatched bases: 5. The CDR3 runs 14 residues. The CDR3 loop is CASSARQGSQPQHF. CDR3 nucleotide sequence: TGTGCCAGCAGTGCCAGACAGGGGAGTCAGCCCCAGCATTTT.

The chain recombines TRBV7-2 with TRBJ2-7, with D possibly TRBD1 on 5 matching bases. The CDR3 consists of 13 residues. V was trimmed by 3 bases and J by 3 bases, leaving 9 bases between them. Germline values: CDR1 SGHTA, CDR2 FQGNSA. CDR3 nucleotides: TGTGCCAGCAGCTTCCAGCAGGGCTACGAGCAGTACTTC. It yields the protein CASSFQQGYEQYF. Based on the CDR3 plus reference TRBV7-2 and TRBJ2-7, the full variable domain is GAGVSQSPSNKVTEKGKDVELRCDPISGHTALYWYRQSLGQGLEFLIYFQGNSAPDKSGLPSDRFSAERTGGSVSTLTIQRTQQEDSAVYLCASSFQQGYEQYFGPGTRLTVT.

V is TRBV7-9 and J is TRBJ1-2; the D gene is possibly TRBD1 (6 bases). The CDR3 has 12 amino acids. The V gene's germline CDR1 is SEHNR and CDR2 FQNEAQ (reference sequence). The V end lost 5 bases, the J end lost 8 bases, and 12 bases lay between the germline ends. Here the CDR3 DNA reads TGTGCCAGCAGCGGTTACAGGGACGGCTACACCTTC. It encodes CASSGYRDGYTF.

Here the CDR3 DNA reads TGCGCCAGCAGCATCCCTCGGACAGGGGGAGAGGGGCCCCAGCATTTT. Translation: CASSIPRTGGEGPQHF. V gene TRBV5-1 combines with J gene TRBJ1-5; 10 nucleotides line up with TRBD1. With 4 bases clipped from V and 9 bases from J, the junction kept 13 bases outside the gene matches. This CDR3 contains 16 residues. Germline CDR1 is SGHRS and CDR2 is YFSETQ.

The chain is built from TRBV5-1 and TRBJ1-1; 8 bases fit TRBD1. Per germline, CDR1 SGHRS and CDR2 YFSETQ. This CDR3 has 16 residues. Losses at the gene ends were 7 bases for V and 3 bases for J; bases not matched to a gene: 14. CDR3 amino acids: CASSWGQDSSYTEAFF. In DNA, the CDR3 is TGCGCCAGCTCTTGGGGACAGGACTCTTCTTACACTGAAGCTTTCTTT.